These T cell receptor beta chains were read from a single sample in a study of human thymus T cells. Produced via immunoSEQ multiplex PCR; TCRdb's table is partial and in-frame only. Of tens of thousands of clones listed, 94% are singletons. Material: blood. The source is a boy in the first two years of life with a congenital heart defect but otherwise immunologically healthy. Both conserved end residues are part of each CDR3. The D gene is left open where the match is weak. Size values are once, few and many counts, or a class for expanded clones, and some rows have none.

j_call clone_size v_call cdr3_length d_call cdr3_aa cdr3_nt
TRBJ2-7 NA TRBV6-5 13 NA CASSYGLVGEQYF TGTGCCAGCAGTTACGGCCTAGTGGGGGAGCAGTACTTC
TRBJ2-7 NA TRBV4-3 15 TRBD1 CASSLSGQGFHEQYF TGCGCCAGCAGCCTCTCCGGACAGGGGTTCCACGAGCAGTACTTC
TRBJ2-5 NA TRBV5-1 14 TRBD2 CASRSGRYQETQYF TGCGCCAGCAGGAGCGGGAGGTACCAAGAGACCCAGTACTTC
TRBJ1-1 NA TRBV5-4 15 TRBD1 CASSTGQGRNTEAFF TGTGCCAGCAGCACCGGACAGGGGCGGAACACTGAAGCTTTCTTT
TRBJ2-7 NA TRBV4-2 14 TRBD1 CASSQGGQGYEQYF TGTGCCAGCAGCCAAGGCGGACAGGGCTACGAGCAGTACTTC
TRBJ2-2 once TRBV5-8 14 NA CASSLGTRTGELFF TGTGCCAGCAGCTTGGGAACCCGGACCGGGGAGCTGTTTTTT
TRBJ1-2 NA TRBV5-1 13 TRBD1 CASSQTGDHGYTF TGCGCCAGCAGCCAAACAGGGGACCATGGCTACACCTTC
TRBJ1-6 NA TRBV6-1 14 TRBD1 CASGDQGGLSPLHF TGTGCCAGCGGAGACCAGGGGGGTCTATCACCCCTCCACTTT
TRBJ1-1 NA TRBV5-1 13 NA CASSLYWDTEAFF TGCGCCAGCAGCTTGTATTGGGACACTGAAGCTTTCTTT
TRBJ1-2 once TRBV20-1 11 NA CSAAPGYGYTF TGCAGTGCAGCACCCGGCTATGGCTACACCTTC
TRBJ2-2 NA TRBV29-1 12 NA CSHHPGTGELFF TGCAGCCACCACCCAGGGACCGGGGAGCTGTTTTTT
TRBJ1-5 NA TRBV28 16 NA CASSLRWGSGNQPQHF TGTGCCAGCAGTTTACGTTGGGGGTCAGGCAATCAGCCCCAGCATTTT
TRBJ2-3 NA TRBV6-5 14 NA CASSPLTEGVTQYF TGTGCCAGCAGTCCGCTGACGGAGGGTGTTACGCAGTATTTT
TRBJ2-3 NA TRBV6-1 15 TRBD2 CASSEAGLVDDTQYF TGTGCCAGCAGTGAAGCGGGACTAGTAGACGATACGCAGTATTTT
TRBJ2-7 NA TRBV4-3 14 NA CASSHSYANSKQYF TGCGCCAGCAGCCACTCCTATGCGAACTCCAAGCAGTACTTC
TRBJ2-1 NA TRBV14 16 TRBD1 CASSLRAGTGNNEQFF TGTGCCAGCAGCCTTAGGGCCGGGACAGGGAACAATGAGCAGTTCTTC
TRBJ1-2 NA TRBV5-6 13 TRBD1 CASSWDSGYGYTF TGTGCCAGCAGCTGGGACAGTGGCTATGGCTACACCTTC
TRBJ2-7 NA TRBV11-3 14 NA CASSGRTGPYEQYF TGTGCCAGCAGCGGGAGGACAGGCCCCTACGAGCAGTACTTC
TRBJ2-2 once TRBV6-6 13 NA CASSGLYTGELFF TGTGCCAGCAGTGGACTTTACACCGGGGAGCTGTTTTTT
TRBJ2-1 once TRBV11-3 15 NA CASSPADYSYNEQFF TGTGCCAGCAGCCCCGCAGACTACTCCTACAATGAGCAGTTCTTC
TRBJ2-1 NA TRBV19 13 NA CASSIQAYNEQFF TGTGCCAGTAGTATACAGGCCTACAATGAGCAGTTCTTC
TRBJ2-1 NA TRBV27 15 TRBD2 CASSLFAGEHNEQFF TGTGCCAGCAGTTTGTTCGCGGGAGAACACAATGAGCAGTTCTTC
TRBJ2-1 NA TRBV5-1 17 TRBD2 CASSSGLAGAGYNEQFF TGCGCCAGCAGCTCGGGACTAGCGGGAGCGGGGTACAATGAGCAGTTCTTC
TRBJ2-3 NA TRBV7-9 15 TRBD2 CASSPGGGYTDTQYF TGTGCCAGCAGCCCCGGGGGGGGATACACAGATACGCAGTATTTT
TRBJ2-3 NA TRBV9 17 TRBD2 CASTPGLAGGFTDTQYF TGTGCCAGCACCCCCGGACTAGCGGGGGGGTTCACAGATACGCAGTATTTT
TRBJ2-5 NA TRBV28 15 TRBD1 CASSYRTGRQETQYF TGTGCCAGCAGTTATCGGACAGGGCGCCAAGAGACCCAGTACTTC
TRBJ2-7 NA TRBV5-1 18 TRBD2 CASSSPRGLLAARREQYF TGCGCCAGCAGCTCCCCTCGCGGCTTACTAGCGGCAAGGAGGGAGCAGTACTTC
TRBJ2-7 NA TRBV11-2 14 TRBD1 CASSPGQGMYEQYF TGTGCCAGCAGCCCGGGACAGGGGATGTACGAGCAGTACTTC
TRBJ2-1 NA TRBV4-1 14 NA CASSLGGPHNEQFF TGCGCCAGCAGCCTGGGGGGGCCTCACAATGAGCAGTTCTTC